The 17 T cell receptor beta chains reported below all come from one sample, sequenced in a study of radiotherapy plus CTLA-4 blockade in lung cancer. The method was immunoSEQ multiplex PCR; TCRdb's version includes in-frame clones alone and lacks a portion of them. The table shows 40,000 to 55,000 clones, with 86% occurring only once. The sample here was peripheral blood, taken from a patient treated with radiotherapy plus ipilimumab. These receptors came from a human donor with non-small cell lung cancer that progressed on radiotherapy plus ipilimumab. Some clones in this sample may be carry-over from other donors' samples.

V usage is TRBV11-2 and J usage is TRBJ2-5; D remains unclear. With the DNA end fitting TRBJ2-7 better, the J assignment may be wrong. Per the germline V gene, CDR1 is SGHAT and CDR2 is FQNNGV. This CDR3 is 12 amino acids long. CDR3 region: CASSLASYEQYF. In DNA form, the CDR3 reads TGTGCCAGCAGCTTAGCTTCCTACGAGCAGTACTTC.

The J gene is TRBJ2-3, the V gene TRBV6-1; maybe TRBD1 (5 bases). Trimming stripped 6 bases from V and 0 bases from J, with 13 bases between. The CDR3 is 15 residues long. Looked up from germline, CDR1 is MNHNS and CDR2 is SASEGT. The CDR3 reads CASSRATDSTDTQYF. CDR3 DNA sequence: TGTGCCAGCAGCAGGGCGACAGATAGCACAGATACGCAGTATTTT.

This rearrangement joins TRBV27 to TRBJ2-7, with TRBD1 matching over 8 bases. The CDR3 has 14 amino acids. V was clipped by 7 bases and J by 2 bases; unmatched bases: 7. Germline CDR1 is MNHEY and CDR2 is SMNVEV (reference sequence). Here the CDR3 reads CASTSLRGPYEQYF. The CDR3 bases are TGTGCCAGCACTTCTCTCAGGGGGCCCTACGAGCAGTACTTC.

In its sample, this clone ranks as large (0.1 to 1%). This sample includes further DNA sequences coding for the same CDR3. The V and J genes are TRBV4-1 and TRBJ1-3; the D gene is possibly TRBD1 (6 bases). This CDR3 contains 16 residues. V lost 4 bases, J lost 0 bases, and 13 bases lay in between. CDR1 and CDR2 (germline): MGHRA, YSYEKL. CDR3 sequence: CASSPGGADSGNTIYF. The CDR3 DNA is TGCGCCAGCAGCCCCGGGGGGGCGGACTCTGGAAACACCATATATTTT.

The rearrangement joins TRBV6-1 to TRBJ2-7; D not resolved. CDR1 is MNHNS, CDR2 SASEGT, per germline. The CDR3 totals 15 residues. V dropped 5 bases and J dropped 5 bases, with 19 bases sitting between them. The CDR3 protein is CASSNGYYTSNEQYF. CDR3 nucleotide sequence: TGTGCCAGCAGTAACGGGTACTACACGTCAAACGAGCAGTACTTC.

This chain uses TRBV6-5 with TRBJ2-7, with TRBD1 as a possible D gene (6 bases). V lost 5 bases and J 6 bases, leaving 17 bases between the germline ends. The CDR3 sequence is 14 residues long. In germline, CDR1 is MNHEY, CDR2 SVGAGI. The CDR3 sequence: CASSPNRDVREQYF. The CDR3 DNA reads TGTGCCAGCAGTCCGAACAGGGACGTCCGCGAGCAGTACTTC.

The V and J genes are TRBV7-8 and TRBJ1-1; maybe TRBD1 (6 bases). The germline V gene has CDR1 SGHVS and CDR2 FQNEAQ. The CDR3 loop spans 16 amino acids. V was pared by 5 bases and J by 4 bases, with 20 bases between. The CDR3 region is CASSLTRDILSTEAFF. As DNA, the CDR3 is TGTGCCAGCAGCCTAACCCGGGACATTTTATCCACTGAAGCTTTCTTT.

This clone was seen a single time. V is TRBV11-2 and J is TRBJ1-1, with D unclear. The V gene's germline CDR1 is SGHAT and CDR2 FQNNGV. Trimming stripped 3 bases from V and 1 base from J, with 9 bases between. The length of the CDR3 is 14 residues. The CDR3 DNA sequence: TGTGCCAGCAGCTTTGCGGGAACGAACACTGAAGCTTTCTTT. This gives the protein CASSFAGTNTEAFF.

The CDR3 here is CASSPGLAGGATGANVLTF. The CDR3 region has the DNA TGCGCCAGCAGCCCGGGACTAGCGGGAGGAGCTACAGGGGCCAACGTCCTGACTTTC. V gene TRBV4-3 combines with J gene TRBJ2-6; 15 nucleotides line up with TRBD2. Per germline, CDR1 LGHNA and CDR2 YSLEER. Trimming at V came to 4 bases and at J to 4 bases, leaving 8 bases not matched to a gene. The CDR3 is 19 amino acids.

The chain carries TRBV5-1 and TRBJ2-1, with 10 bases aligning to TRBD2. Looked up from germline, CDR1 is SGHRS and CDR2 is YFSETQ. The CDR3 loop spans 16 amino acids. With V trimmed by 5 bases and J by 2 bases, 7 bases remained unmatched. The CDR3 region has the DNA TGCGCCAGCAGGCCCGCTAGCGGGGGTCCCTACAATGAGCAGTTCTTC. Its protein is CASRPASGGPYNEQFF.

The chain uses TRBV7-5 and TRBJ2-3; whether TRBD1, the table's D call, matches the DNA was not checked. TRBV7-5 is deemed a pseudogene. CDR3 length: 15 residues. The CDR3 bases are TGTGCCAGAAGCTTAAACGGAACAGGGGAAAATACGCAGTATTTT. Translation: CARSLNGTGENTQYF.

This clone was detected only once. V is TRBV6-4 and J is TRBJ1-2; D is undetermined. V gave up 6 bases and J gave up 2 bases, with 22 bases separating them. Germline V lookup: CDR1 MRHNA, CDR2 SNTAGT. The CDR3 length is 17 residues. CDR3 sequence: CASRDSETTKGNYGYTF. In DNA form, the CDR3 reads TGTGCCAGCAGGGATTCCGAGACTACCAAAGGGAACTATGGCTACACCTTC.

This chain uses TRBV7-2 with TRBJ2-1, with 7 positions matching TRBD2. The CDR3 is 15 residues long. Losses at the gene ends were 7 bases for V and 3 bases for J; bases not matched to a gene: 9. Germline values: CDR1 SGHTA, CDR2 FQGNSA. CDR3 residues: CASTPWEGYYNEQFF. DNA for the CDR3: TGTGCCAGCACCCCTTGGGAGGGATACTACAATGAGCAGTTCTTC.

The chain uses TRBV5-1 and TRBJ2-1; tentatively, D is TRBD2 (6 bases). Per the germline V gene, CDR1 is SGHRS and CDR2 is YFSETQ. The CDR3 has 17 amino acids. Trimming pared 0 bases from V and 9 bases from J, leaving 22 bases between. The CDR3 region is CASSLERGSRLEREQFF. In nucleotides, the CDR3 is TGCGCCAGCAGCTTGGAACGGGGGTCCCGTTTGGAGCGTGAGCAGTTCTTC.

The chain combines TRBV27 with TRBJ1-5; 8 nucleotides line up with TRBD1. CDR1 is MNHEY and CDR2 is SMNVEV in the germline V gene (reference sequence). V dropped 6 bases and J dropped 6; count of bases not matched to a gene: 4. The CDR3 is 13 amino acids. This CDR3 is CASSLQGGQPQHF. In nucleotides, the CDR3 is TGTGCCAGCAGCCTACAGGGGGGTCAGCCCCAGCATTTT.

The V call is TRBV5-1, the J call TRBJ2-7; D is possibly TRBD2 (6 bases). This CDR3 contains 14 residues. V was shortened by 0 bases and J by 6 bases, with 13 bases between the two germline ends. CDR1 SGHRS and CDR2 YFSETQ come from the germline V gene. In DNA, the CDR3 is TGCGCCAGCAGCTTGGACCCCGCGGGGCGCGAGCAGTACTTC. Translating it yields CASSLDPAGREQYF.

The chain employs TRBV27 and TRBJ1-5; D perhaps matches TRBD1 (5 bases). V lost 8 bases and J 3 bases, leaving 11 bases between the germline ends. CDR3 size: 13 residues. Germline V gene data show CDR1 as MNHEY and CDR2 as SMNVEV (reference sequence). The DNA for the CDR3 is TGTGCCAGCGGTAGACAGCCCAATCAGCCCCAGCATTTT. Protein sequence: CASGRQPNQPQHF.